One and the same sample provided the 8 T cell receptor beta chains below, sequenced in a study of shared clonotypes between healthy human individuals. Cells designated naive CD8 were CD45RO-negative and were positively selected for CCR7, with terminally differentiated effector memory CD45RA+ cells excluded. The data were produced by immunoSEQ multiplex PCR, yet TCRdb's version contains in-frame clones alone and is incomplete. This sample yields some 2.1 million clones, of which roughly 94% are seen a single time; more than 0.95% belongs to the top ten. Sequencing was done on a sample of naive CD8+ T cells sorted from blood. Receptors originate from a man between 18 and 29 years old in good health.

The V and J genes are TRBV25-1 and TRBJ1-1; TRBD1 is a possible D gene (6 bases). CDR1 and CDR2 (germline): MGHDK, SYGVNS. The CDR3 is 14 residues long. Trimming took off 6 bases at V and 7 bases at J, with 18 bases between the two ends. CDR3 DNA: TGTGCCAGCAGCACGTCAGGGGCTGGTGGTGAAGCTTTCTTT. Its translation: CASSTSGAGGEAFF.

The V gene is TRBV6-1, the J gene TRBJ1-3, with 7 bases fitting TRBD1. Unmatched junction bases numbered 5, after V lost 3 bases and J lost 6 bases. The CDR3 is 14 amino acids. Germline-derived CDR1 and CDR2 are MNHNS and SASEGT. CDR3 nucleotides: TGTGCCAGCAGTGATAGGACAGGCTTAAACACCATATATTTT. As protein: CASSDRTGLNTIYF.

The genes are TRBV29-1 and TRBJ2-7; maybe TRBD1 (6 bases). In germline, CDR1 is SQVTM, CDR2 ANQGSEA. The CDR3 sequence is 12 residues long. V was shortened by 7 bases and J by 2 bases, with 12 bases between the two germline ends. This CDR3 reads CSALQGTYEQYF. For the CDR3, the DNA is TGCAGCGCCCTACAGGGAACCTACGAGCAGTACTTC.

The chain is built from TRBV9 and TRBJ2-1; a weak D match, TRBD2 (6 bases). The germline CDR1 and CDR2 sequences are SGDLS and YYNGEE. This CDR3 comprises 15 residues. The V and J ends lost 4 bases and 6 bases respectively, with 17 bases between them. CDR3 in amino acids: CASSLAGGPGNEQFF. Here the CDR3 DNA reads TGTGCCAGCAGCCTAGCAGGAGGGCCGGGCAATGAGCAGTTCTTC.

The CDR3 loop is CASSDPGTEYNSPLHF. CDR3 DNA: TGTGCCAGCAGTGACCCCGGGACGGAATATAATTCACCCCTCCACTTT. The rearrangement joins TRBV2 to TRBJ1-6; D is possibly TRBD1 (5 bases). CDR1 SNHLY and CDR2 FYNNEI come from the germline V gene. V was shortened by 3 bases and J by 4 bases, with 13 bases between the two germline ends. The CDR3 consists of 16 residues.

As to this clone: This specimen includes other DNA sequences encoding the same CDR3. The chain combines TRBV28 with TRBJ2-7; no firm D call. The CDR3 totals 14 residues. The germline V gene has CDR1 MDHEN and CDR2 SYDVKM. V dropped 2 bases and J dropped 1 base, with 9 bases sitting between them. CDR3 residues: CASSLHGGSYEQYF. CDR3 bases: TGTGCCAGCAGTTTACACGGCGGATCCTACGAGCAGTACTTC.

The J gene is TRBJ1-5, the V gene TRBV28; D uncertain. Between the trimmed V and J ends, which lost 2 bases and 2 bases, there was a span of 7 bases. The CDR3 is 14 residues long. Germline V lookup: CDR1 MDHEN, CDR2 SYDVKM. CDR3 nucleotides: TGTGCCAGCAGTTTACTGCCTGGCAATCAGCCCCAGCATTTT. It is translated as CASSLLPGNQPQHF.

This chain joins TRBV7-8 and TRBJ2-7; weak D call: TRBD2 (6 bases). The CDR3 covers 14 residues. Per germline, CDR1 SGHVS and CDR2 FQNEAQ. The germline V and J ends were trimmed by 3 bases and 2 bases, with 11 bases remaining between them. In DNA form, the CDR3 reads TGTGCCAGCAGCTTCGGCGGGGCGACCTACGAGCAGTACTTC. It is translated as CASSFGGATYEQYF.